The 6 T cell receptor beta chains below were found in one sample sequenced in a study of blood T cell repertoires in COVID-19. Assay: immunoSEQ multiplex PCR; the TCRdb copy retains only in-frame clones and omits some. The data show under 80,000 clones, with about 87% seen just once and about 0.93% held by the top ten. Source material: peripheral blood. All receptors come from a man between 65 and 79 years old with acute or convalescent COVID-19.

The chain's CDR3 is CASSVQNMNTEAFF. The CDR3 DNA is TGTGCCAGCAGCGTACAGAACATGAACACTGAAGCTTTCTTT. The V call is TRBV11-2, the J call TRBJ1-1; D unresolved. There are 14 residues in the CDR3. V lost 5 bases to trimming and J lost 0 bases, with 10 bases between them. Germline V gene sequence: CDR1 SGHAT, CDR2 FQNNGV.

The rearrangement links TRBV6-1 to TRBJ2-2; the D gene is possibly TRBD2 (6 bases). V was clipped by 4 bases and J by 1 base, with 13 bases between them. Germline V gene sequence: CDR1 MNHNS, CDR2 SASEGT. There are 16 residues in the CDR3. The CDR3 coding sequence is TGTGCCAGCAGTGTCTGGGACTCCCGGAACACCGGGGAGCTGTTTTTT. Protein product: CASSVWDSRNTGELFF.

The CDR3 bases are TGTGCCAGCAGCTTTAGTCCCAATCAGCCCCAGCATTTT. Protein sequence: CASSFSPNQPQHF. The rearrangement links TRBV5-4 to TRBJ1-5, with D uncertain. CDR1 is SGHNT, CDR2 YYREEE, per germline (reference sequence). Trimming removed 2 bases from V and 3 bases from J, with 6 bases in between. CDR3 size: 13 residues. The full variable domain, rest sourced from reference TRBV5-4 and TRBJ1-5, is ETGVTQSPTHLIKTRGQQVTLRCSSQSGHNTVSWYQQALGQGPQFIFQYYREEENGRGNFPPRFSGLQFPNYSSELNVNALELDDSALYLCASSFSPNQPQHFGDGTRLSIL.

The rearrangement joins TRBV6-5 to TRBJ2-7; the D gene is possibly TRBD1 (5 bases). This CDR3 spans 14 amino acids. Per the germline V gene, CDR1 is MNHEY and CDR2 is SVGAGI. V was cut by 0 bases and J by 4 bases, with 10 bases left in between. Written as DNA, the CDR3 is TGTGCCAGCAGTTACTCAGGGGTCCAATACGAGCAGTACTTC. Translation: CASSYSGVQYEQYF.

This chain uses TRBV19 with TRBJ2-5; D not resolved. The V gene lost 4 bases and the J gene lost 5 bases, with 14 bases spanning the gap. Germline loops: CDR1 LNHDA, CDR2 SQIVND (reference sequence). This CDR3 has 14 residues. For the CDR3, the DNA is TGTGCCAGTAGTACCCACAACTACGGGGAGACCCAGTACTTC. Its protein product is CASSTHNYGETQYF.

The chain recombines TRBV3-1 (or the pseudogene TRBV3-2) with TRBJ1-1; a possible D gene is TRBD1 (5 bases). The CDR3 extends over 15 amino acids. The V gene's germline CDR1 is LGHDT and CDR2 YNNKEL (reference sequence). Trimming stripped 3 bases from V and 1 base from J, with 12 bases between. DNA for the CDR3: TGTGCCAGCAGCCACTCAGGGTCGGGGAACACTGAAGCTTTCTTT. Translating it yields CASSHSGSGNTEAFF.